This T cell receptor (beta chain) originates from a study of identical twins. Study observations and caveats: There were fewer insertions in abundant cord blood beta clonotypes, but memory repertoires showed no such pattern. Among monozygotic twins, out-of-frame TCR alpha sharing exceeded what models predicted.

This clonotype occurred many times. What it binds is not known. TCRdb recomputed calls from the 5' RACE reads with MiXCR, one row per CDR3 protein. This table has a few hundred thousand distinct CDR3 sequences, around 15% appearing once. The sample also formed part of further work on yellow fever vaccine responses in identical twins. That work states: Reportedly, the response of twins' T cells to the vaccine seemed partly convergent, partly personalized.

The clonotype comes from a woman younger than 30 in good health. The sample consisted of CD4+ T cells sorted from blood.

The CDR3 here is CASSLSGLAGVEQYF. The CDR3 nucleotides are TGTGCCAGCAGTTTGTCGGGACTAGCGGGAGTCGAGCAGTACTTC. The chain combines TRBV12-3 or TRBV12-4 with TRBJ2-7; TRBD2 matches 14 bases. This CDR3 has 15 residues. The junction had 4 bases not matched to a gene; V was cut back by 3 bases and J by 6 bases.